This note documents a single T cell receptor (beta chain) sequence. Its matching antigen is unknown. Drawn from each donor were roughly 10 milliliters of peripheral blood. PBMCs numbering at least 6.5 million were isolated per sample. Primed by a sample-barcoded 5' primer and a J-beta primer mix, a second PCR proceeded for about 6 to 11 cycles. One entry per CDR3 protein, called by TCRdb with MiXCR from the 5' RACE reads. The sample contains about 670,000 distinct CDR3 sequences, around 50% of which appear only once. This sample was taken from a study of blood T cells in healthy people across ages. Whole-study findings and limits: A strong correlation was found between TCR beta diversity and the percentage of naive T cells. Naive and antigen-experienced cells were not separated, limiting conclusive comparison.

The CDR3 loop spans 16 amino acids. Germline V gene lookup returns CDR1 DFQATT and CDR2 SNEGSKA (reference sequence). The germline V and J ends were trimmed by 1 base and 0 bases, with 12 bases remaining between them. The sample comprised blood. The chain links TRBV20-1 to TRBJ2-2; perhaps D is TRBD1 or TRBD2 (5 bases each). This clonotype originated in an elderly woman in good health. This CDR3 reads CSARVGDVTNTGELFF. CDR3 nucleotides: TGCAGTGCTAGAGTCGGGGACGTAACGAACACCGGGGAGCTGTTTTTT.